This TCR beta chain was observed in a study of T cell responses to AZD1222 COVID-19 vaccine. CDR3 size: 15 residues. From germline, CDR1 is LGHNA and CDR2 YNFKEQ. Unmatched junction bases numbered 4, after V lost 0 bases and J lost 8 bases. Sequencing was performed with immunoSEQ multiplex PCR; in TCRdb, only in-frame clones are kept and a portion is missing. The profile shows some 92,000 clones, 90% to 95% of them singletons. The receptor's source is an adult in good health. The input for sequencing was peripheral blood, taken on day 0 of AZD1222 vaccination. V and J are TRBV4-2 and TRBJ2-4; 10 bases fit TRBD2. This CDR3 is CASSQERAGGDIQYF. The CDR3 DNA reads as TGTGCCAGCAGCCAAGAACGAGCGGGGGGGGACATTCAGTACTTC.